This T cell receptor beta chain originates from a study of response to subunit inactivated influenza vaccine. This clonotype was counted a few times. J was trimmed by 5 bases and V by 2 bases; bases with no gene match: 8. The germline V gene has CDR1 SQVTM and CDR2 ANQGSEA. CDR3 length: 14 residues. MiXCR was run by TCRdb on the RT-PCR reads, yielding one entry per CDR3 protein. This table has some 550,000 distinct CDR3 sequences, approximately 24% appearing once. The data were also submitted as part of a second study, on T cells expressing NK-cell markers. As that report states: UMI-tagged 5'RACE template switching yielded the TCR beta cDNA. These clonotypes also led the CD3+CD56-NKG2C+ fraction in several donors.

The chain has TRBV29-1 and TRBJ2-7; 8 bases fit TRBD1. The material sequenced was CD4+ T cells sorted from PBMCs, taken 11 to 12 days after vaccination. The clonotype was recovered from a man aged 50 to 60 who received an inactivated influenza vaccine. The CDR3 DNA is TGCAGCGTTGAAACAGGGGGGTTGGTTGACGAGCAGTACTTC. It translates to CSVETGGLVDEQYF.